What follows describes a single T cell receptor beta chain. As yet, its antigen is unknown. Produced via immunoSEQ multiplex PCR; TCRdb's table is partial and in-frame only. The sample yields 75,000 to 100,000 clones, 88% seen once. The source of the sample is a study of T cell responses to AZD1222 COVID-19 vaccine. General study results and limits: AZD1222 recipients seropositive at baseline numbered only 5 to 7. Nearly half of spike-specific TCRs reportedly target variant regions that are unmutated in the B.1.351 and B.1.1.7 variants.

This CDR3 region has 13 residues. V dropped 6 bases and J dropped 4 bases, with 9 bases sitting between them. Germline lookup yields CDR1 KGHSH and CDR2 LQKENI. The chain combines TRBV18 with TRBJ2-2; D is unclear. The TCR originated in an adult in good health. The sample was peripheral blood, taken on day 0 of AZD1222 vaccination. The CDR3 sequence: CASSGLATGELFF. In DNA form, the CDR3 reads TGTGCCAGCTCCGGATTGGCCACCGGGGAGCTGTTTTTT.